This T cell receptor (beta chain) was identified in a study of blood T cell repertoires in COVID-19. Trimming removed 7 bases from V and 5 bases from J, with 8 bases in between. Germline V gene data show CDR1 as ENHRY and CDR2 as SYGVKD. This CDR3 spans 12 amino acids. Per the study methods: Amplified reference gene primers provided the basis for estimating nucleated cell counts. This table comes from immunoSEQ multiplex PCR, and its TCRdb copy is limited to in-frame clones, with some not included. The V and J calls and clone size were taken over from that table, and D and trimming were inferred from the DNA. Of nearly 200,000 clones listed, roughly 80% are singletons.

The gene calls are TRBV10-3 and TRBJ2-2; possible D gene TRBD1, 5 bases. The sample comprised peripheral blood. The receptor was isolated from a human donor in a cohort sampled during active COVID-19. The CDR3: CAITRQTGELFF. The DNA for the CDR3 is TGTGCCATCACCAGACAGACCGGGGAGCTGTTTTTT.